Following are 30 T cell receptor beta chains from one sample sequenced in a study of identifying expanded T cells in peripheral blood. Measured with immunoSEQ multiplex PCR; TCRdb has only the in-frame clones, and not every one. The sample lists around 80,000 clones, 75% to 90% occurring once. The sample taken for sequencing was blood. Receptors were obtained from a person aged 18-70 years in good health.

This clone was seen only once. V is TRBV6-1 and J is TRBJ2-7; TRBD2 matches at 9 bases. There are 15 residues in the CDR3. Germline V gene lookup returns CDR1 MNHNS and CDR2 SASEGT. Trimming took 7 bases from V and 0 from J; bases not matched to a gene: 7. CDR3 nucleotide sequence: TGTGCCAGCAAAATGGGACTAGCCGGCTCCTACGAGCAGTACTTC. Translating it yields CASKMGLAGSYEQYF.

V and J are TRBV21-1 and TRBJ2-1; the table's D gene call, TRBD2, was not cross checked with the DNA. TRBV21-1 is a recognized pseudogene. CDR3 length: 19 residues. In DNA form, the CDR3 reads TGTGCCAGCAGCAATAGAGGAATAAAGCGGGACTTCTCCTACAATGAGCAGTTCTTC. Residues: CASSNRGIKRDFSYNEQFF.

The rearrangement uses TRBV5-4 and TRBJ2-7; the D is unclear. Trimming removed 1 base at V and 0 bases at J, with 5 bases between. The germline V gene has CDR1 SGHNT and CDR2 YYREEE (reference sequence). The CDR3 extends over 13 amino acids. CDR3 region: CASSLTTSYEQYF. Written as DNA, the CDR3 is TGTGCCAGCAGCTTGACCACCTCCTACGAGCAGTACTTC.

The gene calls are TRBV2 and TRBJ2-7; no firm D call. The CDR3 length is 14 residues. CDR1 SNHLY and CDR2 FYNNEI come from the germline V gene. The V end was cut by 3 bases, the J end by 3 bases, with 12 bases between. In DNA, the CDR3 is TGTGCCAGCAGTGAGGGGATTGTCCTCTACGAGCAGTACTTC. Protein sequence: CASSEGIVLYEQYF. Complete variable domain (other parts from reference TRBV2 and TRBJ2-7): EPEVTQTPSHQVTQMGQEVILRCVPISNHLYFYWYRQILGQKVEFLVSFYNNEISEKSEIFDDQFSVERPDGSNFTLKIRSTKLEDSAMYFCASSEGIVLYEQYFGPGTRLTVT.

This clone has just one count. This chain uses TRBV7-2 with TRBJ2-3, with D tentatively TRBD1 (5 bases). V gave up 5 bases and J gave up 3 bases, with 9 bases separating them. Germline assignment: CDR1 SGHTA and CDR2 FQGNSA. CDR3 length equals 13 residues. In nucleotides, the CDR3 is TGTGCCAGCAGCAAACGGACAACAGATACGCAGTATTTT. Residues: CASSKRTTDTQYF. Full variable domain (remainder filled in from reference TRBV7-2 and TRBJ2-3): GAGVSQSPSNKVTEKGKDVELRCDPISGHTALYWYRQSLGQGLEFLIYFQGNSAPDKSGLPSDRFSAERTGGSVSTLTIQRTQQEDSAVYLCASSKRTTDTQYFGPGTRLTVL.

The genes are TRBV29-1 and TRBJ1-5, with unresolved D. The V and J ends lost 2 bases and 0 bases respectively, with 20 bases between them. Germline CDR1 is SQVTM and CDR2 is ANQGSEA. This CDR3 has 18 amino acids. The CDR3 nucleotides are TGCAGCGTTGAACCGTCTCTTGAGAGGGATTATAGCAATCAGCCCCAGCATTTT. It yields the protein CSVEPSLERDYSNQPQHF.

The chain links TRBV19 to TRBJ1-2, with 9 nucleotides matching TRBD1. Germline CDR1 LNHDA, CDR2 SQIVND (reference sequence). The length of the CDR3 is 14 residues. Trimming at V came to 5 bases and at J to 8 bases, leaving 9 bases not matched to a gene. The DNA for the CDR3 is TGTGCCAGTAGTGATCGGACAGGGGATGGAGGCTACACCTTC. Encoded protein: CASSDRTGDGGYTF.

The J gene is TRBJ1-1, the V gene TRBV5-4; D may be TRBD1 (5 bases). Germline assignment: CDR1 SGHNT and CDR2 YYREEE (reference sequence). The CDR3 runs 13 residues. Between the trimmed V and J ends, which lost 4 bases and 11 bases, there was a span of 18 bases. CDR3 DNA sequence: TGTGCCAGCAGCCTTGGATTGGGGGGGTGGGCTTTCTTT. Protein sequence: CASSLGLGGWAFF.

This clone was recorded once. V gene TRBV19 combines with J gene TRBJ1-4, with D possibly matching TRBD1 (5 bases). The V end lost 4 bases, the J end lost 5 bases, and 8 bases lay between the germline ends. This CDR3 spans 13 amino acids. The germline CDR1 and CDR2 sequences are LNHDA and SQIVND (reference sequence). The CDR3 DNA follows: TGTGCCAGTAGTACAACAGGCAATGAAAAACTGTTTTTT. This encodes CASSTTGNEKLFF.

This clone has only a few counts. Here the CDR3 reads CASSEGQGNNEQFF. The CDR3 DNA is TGTGCCAGCAGTGAAGGGCAGGGAAACAATGAGCAGTTCTTC. The gene calls are TRBV6-1 and TRBJ2-1; D is possibly TRBD1 (5 bases). V gave up 1 base and J gave up 5 bases, with 9 bases separating them. CDR1 is MNHNS, CDR2 SASEGT, per germline. The CDR3 has 14 amino acids.

The chain couples TRBV7-3 to TRBJ2-3; D remains unclear. CDR3 size: 17 residues. V lost 2 bases and J 4 bases, leaving 19 bases between the germline ends. The germline V gene has CDR1 SGHTA and CDR2 FQGTGA. The CDR3 here is CASSLHGDSPTPDTQYF. CDR3 sequence (DNA): TGTGCCAGCAGCTTACATGGCGACTCGCCGACACCAGATACGCAGTATTTT. The entire variable domain, with the rest obtained from reference TRBV7-3 and TRBJ2-3, is as follows: GAGVSQTPSNKVTEKGKYVELRCDPISGHTALYWYRQSLGQGPEFLIYFQGTGAADDSGLPNDRFFAVRPEGSVSTLKIQRTERGDSAVYLCASSLHGDSPTPDTQYFGPGTRLTVL.

In nucleotides, the CDR3 is TGTGCCTGGAGCGGACCACAGGGGAGGCCTGGAAACACCATATATTTT. Translated: CAWSGPQGRPGNTIYF. The chain uses TRBV30 and TRBJ1-3, with 7 bases identical to TRBD1. The germline CDR1 and CDR2 sequences are GTSNPN and SVGIG (reference sequence). Unmatched junction bases numbered 10, after V lost 3 bases and J lost 2 bases. The CDR3 runs 16 residues. Full variable domain (missing parts from reference TRBV30 and TRBJ1-3): SQTIHQWPATLVQPVGSPLSLECTVEGTSNPNLYWYRQAAGRGLQLLFYSVGIGQISSEVPQNLSASRPQDRQFILSSKKLLLSDSGFYLCAWSGPQGRPGNTIYFGEGSWLTVV.

The V and J genes are TRBV7-9 and TRBJ2-1; D gene unclear. Between the trimmed V and J ends, which lost 7 bases and 5 bases, there was a span of 15 bases. Germline assignment: CDR1 SEHNR and CDR2 FQNEAQ (reference sequence). There are 14 residues in the CDR3. CDR3 nucleotides: TGTGCCAGCACCGGACCCCAACCTGACAATGAGCAGTTCTTC. This gives the protein CASTGPQPDNEQFF.

The rearrangement links TRBV19 to TRBJ1-2; no definite D call. Looked up from germline, CDR1 is LNHDA and CDR2 is SQIVND (reference sequence). The ends were cut back, 1 base at V and 0 bases at J, with 6 bases in the middle. The CDR3 spans 14 residues. In nucleotides, the CDR3 is TGTGCCAGTAGTATAGGGGGAGCTAACTATGGCTACACCTTC. Translating it yields CASSIGGANYGYTF.

The chain joins TRBV18 to TRBJ2-7, with TRBD1 as a possible D gene (5 bases). V gave up 6 bases and J gave up 4 bases, with 13 bases separating them. The CDR3 spans 13 residues. Germline V gives CDR1 KGHSH, CDR2 LQKENI. The CDR3 is CASSLQPGYEQYF. DNA for the CDR3: TGTGCCAGCTCGCTCCAGCCAGGGTACGAGCAGTACTTC.

V and J are TRBV30 and TRBJ2-7, with D unresolved. The germline CDR1 and CDR2 sequences are GTSNPN and SVGIG (reference sequence). V was shortened by 0 bases and J by 2 bases, with 5 bases between the two germline ends. CDR3 length equals 12 residues. This chain's CDR3 is CAWSVRPYEQYF. In nucleotides, the CDR3 is TGTGCCTGGAGTGTACGCCCCTACGAGCAGTACTTC. The full variable domain, rest sourced from reference TRBV30 and TRBJ2-7, is SQTIHQWPATLVQPVGSPLSLECTVEGTSNPNLYWYRQAAGRGLQLLFYSVGIGQISSEVPQNLSASRPQDRQFILSSKKLLLSDSGFYLCAWSVRPYEQYFGPGTRLTVT.

The chain links TRBV7-9 to TRBJ2-5; 10 bases are a match to TRBD1. V shed 5 bases, J shed 5 bases, and the junction held 8 bases outside the gene matches. CDR1 is SEHNR and CDR2 is FQNEAQ in the germline V gene (reference sequence). CDR3 length equals 15 residues. In DNA, the CDR3 is TGTGCCAGCAGCCTCGGGACAGGGGATACGGAGACCCAGTACTTC. Its protein is CASSLGTGDTETQYF.

V is TRBV9 and J is TRBJ2-1; D possibly corresponds to TRBD2 (5 bases). V was trimmed by 4 bases and J by 9 bases, leaving 17 bases between them. This CDR3 spans 14 amino acids. Germline V lookup: CDR1 SGDLS, CDR2 YYNGEE. Here the CDR3 reads CASSLALVGSEQFF. In DNA, the CDR3 is TGTGCCAGCAGCCTAGCCTTAGTGGGTAGTGAGCAGTTCTTC.

This clone appeared once. This rearrangement joins TRBV5-4 to TRBJ2-7; 8 bases agree with TRBD1. The CDR3 is 16 amino acids. With V trimmed by 4 bases and J by 4 bases, 13 bases remained unmatched. CDR1 and CDR2 (germline): SGHNT, YYREEE (reference sequence). In DNA, the CDR3 is TGTGCCAGCAGCCCCACCCCCGACAGGGGATGGTACGAGCAGTACTTC. Amino acid sequence: CASSPTPDRGWYEQYF.

The CDR3, as DNA: TGTGCCAGCAGCCAAGATGGTGCGGGATGGGGGGGTGTAAACACCGGGGAGCTGTTTTTT. Translation gives CASSQDGAGWGGVNTGELFF. This chain uses TRBV4-2 with TRBJ2-2; 7 nucleotides align to TRBD2. This CDR3 comprises 20 residues. With V trimmed by 0 bases and J by 2 bases, 15 bases remained unmatched. Germline V gene lookup returns CDR1 LGHNA and CDR2 YNFKEQ.

V gene TRBV9 combines with J gene TRBJ1-4; tentative D call: TRBD1 (6 bases). The CDR3 is 15 residues long. In germline, CDR1 is SGDLS, CDR2 YYNGEE. V was shortened by 4 bases and J by 7 bases, with 17 bases between the two germline ends. The CDR3 DNA is TGTGCCAGCAGCTCCAGACGGGGGGGGCTTGAAAAACTGTTTTTT. Translating gives CASSSRRGGLEKLFF.

This chain links TRBV23-1 with TRBJ2-5; a weak D match, TRBD1 (5 bases). TRBV23-1 is sorted into the ORF group, with uncertain function. V shed 3 bases and J shed 10 bases, with 12 bases lying between them. There are 12 residues in the CDR3. CDR3 loop: CASSQAGKVQYF. The CDR3 DNA reads as TGCGCCAGCAGTCAGGCAGGGAAGGTCCAGTACTTC.

The gene calls are TRBV6-6 and TRBJ2-2; no reliable D call. CDR1 is MNHNY and CDR2 is SVGAGI in the germline V gene (reference sequence). V was pared by 7 bases and J by 8 bases, with 8 bases between. This CDR3 comprises 11 residues. The CDR3 spells CASTPPGELFF. The CDR3 DNA is TGTGCCAGCACCCCCCCTGGGGAGCTGTTTTTT.

This sequence joins TRBV9 and TRBJ1-2; 7 bases match TRBD1. CDR1 and CDR2 from the germline V gene are SGDLS and YYNGEE. V lost 2 bases, J lost 2 bases, and 9 bases stayed unmatched. This CDR3 contains 16 residues. Here the CDR3 reads CASSVSLGTENYGYTF. The DNA for the CDR3 is TGTGCCAGCAGCGTGTCACTCGGGACAGAGAACTATGGCTACACCTTC.

This chain uses TRBV4-3 with TRBJ2-7, with D unclear. CDR1 and CDR2 (germline): LGHNA, YSLEER. Deletions cut 0 bases from V and 2 bases from J, with 8 bases between. This CDR3 is built from 14 residues. This CDR3 reads CASSQEAGPYEQYF. The CDR3 nucleotides are TGCGCCAGCAGCCAAGAGGCCGGACCCTACGAGCAGTACTTC.

The chain couples TRBV5-5 to TRBJ1-5, with a weak D call TRBD1 (6 bases). CDR3 length equals 14 residues. Between the trimmed V and J ends, which lost 4 bases and 5 bases, there was a span of 13 bases. Germline CDR1 reads SGHKS; CDR2 reads YYEKEE (reference sequence). CDR3 amino acids: CASSRPGGDQPQHF. In DNA, the CDR3 is TGTGCCAGCAGCCGCCCGGGGGGCGATCAGCCCCAGCATTTT.

This clone was observed a handful of times. This chain connects TRBV7-8 to TRBJ1-6; D not certain. This CDR3 is built from 15 residues. Deletions cut 4 bases from V and 7 bases from J, with 14 bases between. Per germline, CDR1 SGHVS and CDR2 FQNEAQ. CDR3 bases: TGTGCCAGCAGCTCCCTCCCTGGGATGAATTCACCCCTCCACTTT. As protein: CASSSLPGMNSPLHF.

This chain joins TRBV5-6 and TRBJ1-2; 7 bases are shared with TRBD1. CDR3 length equals 14 residues. The junction had 6 bases not matched to a gene; V was cut back by 4 bases and J by 3 bases. Germline lookup yields CDR1 SGHDT and CDR2 YYEEEE. The CDR3 DNA reads as TGTGCCAGCAGCACGACAGGGAGGGACTATGGCTACACCTTC. This codes for CASSTTGRDYGYTF.

The V gene is TRBV9, the J gene TRBJ1-2; D is unresolved. V was shortened by 4 bases and J by 6 bases, with 16 bases between the two germline ends. The CDR3 extends over 14 amino acids. Germline V lookup: CDR1 SGDLS, CDR2 YYNGEE. Here the CDR3 DNA reads TGTGCCAGCAGCACCTACGGCCAGGAGCATGGCTACACCTTC. This translates into CASSTYGQEHGYTF.

The chain is built from TRBV2 and TRBJ2-2, with 7 nucleotides matching TRBD1. J lost 4 bases, V lost 6 bases, and 11 bases had no gene match. CDR1 SNHLY and CDR2 FYNNEI come from the germline V gene. There are 16 residues in the CDR3. This CDR3 reads CASSQRGTAVTGELFF. As DNA, the CDR3 is TGTGCCAGCAGCCAAAGGGGGACAGCCGTCACCGGGGAGCTGTTTTTT.